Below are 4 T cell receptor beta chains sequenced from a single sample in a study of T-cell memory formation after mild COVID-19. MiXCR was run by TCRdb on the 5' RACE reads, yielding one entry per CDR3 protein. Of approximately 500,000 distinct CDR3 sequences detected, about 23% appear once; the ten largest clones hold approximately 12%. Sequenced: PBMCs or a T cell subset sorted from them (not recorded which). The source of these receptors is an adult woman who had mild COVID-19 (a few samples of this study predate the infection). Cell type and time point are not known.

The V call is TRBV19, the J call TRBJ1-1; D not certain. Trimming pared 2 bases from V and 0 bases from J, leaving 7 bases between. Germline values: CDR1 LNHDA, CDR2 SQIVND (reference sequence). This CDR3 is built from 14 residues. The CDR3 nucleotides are TGTGCCAGTAGTATAAAACAGATGAACACTGAAGCTTTCTTT. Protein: CASSIKQMNTEAFF. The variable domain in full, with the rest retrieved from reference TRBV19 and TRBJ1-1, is DGGITQSPKYLFRKEGQNVTLSCEQNLNHDAMYWYRQDPGQGLRLIYYSQIVNDFQKGDIAEGYSVSREKKESFPLTVTSAQKNPTAFYLCASSIKQMNTEAFFGQGTRLTVV.

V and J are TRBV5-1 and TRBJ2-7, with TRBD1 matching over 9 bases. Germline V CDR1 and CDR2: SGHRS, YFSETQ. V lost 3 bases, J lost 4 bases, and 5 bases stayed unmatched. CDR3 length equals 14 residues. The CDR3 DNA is TGCGCCAGCAGCTATGGGACAGGGACTTACGAGCAGTACTTC. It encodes CASSYGTGTYEQYF.

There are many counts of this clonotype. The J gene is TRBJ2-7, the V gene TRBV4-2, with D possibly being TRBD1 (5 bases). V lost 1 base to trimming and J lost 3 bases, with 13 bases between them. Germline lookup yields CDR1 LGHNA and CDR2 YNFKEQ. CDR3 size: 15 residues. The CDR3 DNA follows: TGTGCCAGCAGCCAAGGGGCGCAGGGTAACTACGAGCAGTACTTC. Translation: CASSQGAQGNYEQYF.

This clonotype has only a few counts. The DNA of the CDR3 is TGTGCCAGCAGTTTAGCCCCGAGGGCTGAAGCTTTCTTT. It translates to CASSLAPRAEAFF. The V and J genes are TRBV12-3 or TRBV12-4 and TRBJ1-1; D remains ambiguous. The CDR3 totals 13 residues. Trimming took off 0 bases at V and 6 bases at J, with 8 bases between the two ends.